The sequence of this T cell receptor beta chain was determined in a study of cytomegalovirus exposure and HLA in healthy donors. The PCR contained 60 Vbeta and 13 Jbeta primers. Sequencing used immunoSEQ multiplex PCR; TCRdb keeps in-frame clones, though not all of them. The table lists about 120,000 clones, about 80% of them singletons. With 0 bases clipped from V and 2 bases from J, the junction kept 3 bases outside the gene matches. The CDR3 is 16 amino acids. The germline gives CDR1 SGHTA, CDR2 FQGTGA. The clonotype was recovered from a female donor in good health and CMV-seropositive. This chain uses TRBV7-3 with TRBJ2-2, with 7 bases that match TRBD2. Input material: PBMCs. CDR3 sequence: CASSLTGGKNTGELFF. The CDR3, as DNA: TGTGCCAGCAGCTTAACGGGGGGGAAAAACACCGGGGAGCTGTTTTTT.